This TCR beta chain comes out of a study of shared clonotypes between healthy human individuals. The method was immunoSEQ multiplex PCR; TCRdb's version includes in-frame clones alone and lacks a portion of them. The top ten clones hold 0.3% of a sample with about 600,000 clones, 95% to 98% of them seen once. Naive CD8 cells were CD45RO-negative, positively selected for CCR7, excluding terminally differentiated effector memory CD45RA+ cells. Germline CDR1 reads SEHNR; CDR2 reads FQNEAQ (reference sequence). V was clipped by 6 bases and J by 0 bases, with 8 bases between them. This CDR3 is 13 amino acids long.

The gene calls are TRBV7-9 and TRBJ1-1, with D uncertain. This TCR derives from a young man in good health. Sequenced input: naive CD8+ T cells sorted from blood. The CDR3 loop reads CASSYRMNTEAFF. CDR3 in DNA: TGTGCCAGCAGTTACCGAATGAACACTGAAGCTTTCTTT.